This is a list of T cell receptor beta chains from one sample in a study of cytomegalovirus exposure and HLA in healthy donors. Here immunoSEQ multiplex PCR was the method, and the copy in TCRdb shows in-frame clones only, minus some. The profile shows about 210,000 clones, 82% of them singletons. Sequencing used PBMCs. These receptors all come from a man aged 40-49 years in good health and CMV-seropositive. The CDR3 runs from the conserved cysteine through the conserved F or W. D genes are given only for firm matches. Size values are once, few and many counts, or a class for expanded clones, and some rows have none.

TRBJ1-2 NA TRBV11-1 13 TRBD1 TGTGCCAGCAGTATCACAGGGGACTATGGCTACACCTTC CASSITGDYGYTF
TRBJ2-3 NA TRBV27 14 TRBD1 TGTGCCAGCAGTTTATCACAGGGGGCAGATACGCAGTATTTT CASSLSQGADTQYF
TRBJ1-3 few TRBV30 13 TRBD1 TGTGCCTGGAGTTTGCAGGGGGTAAACACCATATATTTT CAWSLQGVNTIYF
TRBJ2-1 NA TRBV10-1 15 NA TGCGCCAGCAGTGCCCAGCGGAGCTCCTACAATGAGCAGTTCTTC CASSAQRSSYNEQFF
TRBJ1-1 NA TRBV7-9 13 NA TGTGCCAGCAGCTTCGGTCAGGGTACTGAAGCTTTCTTT CASSFGQGTEAFF
TRBJ1-1 few TRBV7-3 14 TRBD1 TGTGCCAGCAGCTACACCCGGGACAGGGAACATGCTTTCTTT CASSYTRDREHAFF
TRBJ2-2 NA TRBV5-1 15 NA TGCGCCAGCTTCCCTGGACTCGAGAACACCGGGGAGCTGTTTTTT CASFPGLENTGELFF
TRBJ2-1 NA TRBV29-1 12 TRBD1 TGCAGCGTGGGACAGTTTTACAATGAGCAGTTCTTC CSVGQFYNEQFF
TRBJ1-1 NA TRBV4-1 19 TRBD1 TGCGCCAGCAGCCAAGATCAGCGGGGACAGGGGGCGCGGAACACTGAAGCTTTCTTT CASSQDQRGQGARNTEAFF
TRBJ1-4 NA TRBV5-1 17 TRBD1 TGCGCCAGCAGCTTGGGACAGGGACCCGCAACTAATGAAAAACTGTTTTTT CASSLGQGPATNEKLFF
TRBJ1-4 NA TRBV19 16 NA TGTGCCAGTACCCCCGGAGGGTCTGCAGCTAATGAAAAACTGTTTTTT CASTPGGSAANEKLFF
TRBJ2-1 NA TRBV11-3 16 TRBD2 TGTGCCAGCAGCGCCGAGACTAGCGGGAGGGCCAATGAGCAGTTCTTC CASSAETSGRANEQFF
TRBJ2-3 NA TRBV7-9 14 TRBD2 TGTGCCAGCAGCCTTGACCAGCGGGGCGTCACGCAGTATTTT CASSLDQRGVTQYF
TRBJ1-5 NA TRBV6-1 16 TRBD1 TGTGCCAGCAGTGAAAGGCGGACAGGAATTGAGCAGCCCCAGCATTTT CASSERRTGIEQPQHF
TRBJ2-5 NA TRBV7-7 15 TRBD2 TGTGCCAGCAGCTTAGCGCGGCGGGAGGAAGAGACCCAGTACTTC CASSLARREEETQYF